These 3 T cell receptor beta chains were sequenced from one sample in a study of blood T cell repertoires in COVID-19. TCRdb's table, derived via immunoSEQ multiplex PCR, lists solely in-frame clones and lacks some. This repertoire shows about 200,000 clones, about nine tenths found once; its top ten account for about 4.8%. Sequenced: peripheral blood. All receptors derive from a man aged 45-65 years with acute or convalescent COVID-19.

The gene calls are TRBV5-1 and TRBJ1-2; D remains ambiguous. Per germline, CDR1 SGHRS and CDR2 YFSETQ. This CDR3 has 13 amino acids. V lost 0 bases and J 3 bases, leaving 6 bases between the germline ends. The CDR3 region has the DNA TGCGCCAGCAGCTTGGAGGCGGACTATGGCTACACCTTC. This translates into CASSLEADYGYTF.

J is TRBJ1-1 and V is TRBV7-9; D is perhaps TRBD1 (5 bases). Trimming took off 7 bases at V and 7 bases at J, with 10 bases between the two ends. The CDR3 loop spans 11 amino acids. Germline V lookup: CDR1 SEHNR, CDR2 FQNEAQ (reference sequence). The CDR3 DNA is TGTGCCAGCAAAAGGGGTGTTGAAGCTTTCTTT. This codes for CASKRGVEAFF.

The chain joins TRBV12-3 or TRBV12-4 to TRBJ1-2; D is possibly TRBD1 (6 bases). The V and J ends lost 3 bases and 4 bases respectively, with 9 bases between them. This CDR3 has 13 residues. CDR3 sequence reads: CASSLLDSYGYTF. The CDR3 DNA sequence: TGTGCCAGCAGTTTGCTGGACAGCTATGGCTACACCTTC.